This entry concerns a single T cell receptor beta chain. Its specificity is unknown. The authors produced TCR alpha and TCR beta cDNA libraries with sample barcodes and UMIs by 5'RACE using constant-segment primers. TCRdb processed the 5' RACE reads anew with MiXCR; each CDR3 protein has one entry. The sample has a few hundred thousand distinct CDR3 sequences, about 21% seen once. The ends were cut back, 3 bases at V and 1 base at J, with 13 bases in the middle. CDR3 length: 15 amino acids. The germline V gene encodes CDR1 SGDLS and CDR2 YYNGEE. These data are taken from a study of T-cell memory formation after mild COVID-19. Study results and limitations: Contracting CD4+ clones were located mainly in CM and EM, and CD8+ clones in EMRA.

This TCR was sampled from an adult woman who had mild COVID-19 (a few samples of this study predate the infection). Cell type and time point are not known. The chain is built from TRBV9 and TRBJ1-2; D remains ambiguous. Material: PBMCs or a T cell subset sorted from them (not recorded which). The CDR3 loop is CASSEGGRLNYGYTF. CDR3 nucleotide sequence: TGTGCCAGCAGCGAGGGAGGACGCCTTAACTATGGCTACACCTTC.